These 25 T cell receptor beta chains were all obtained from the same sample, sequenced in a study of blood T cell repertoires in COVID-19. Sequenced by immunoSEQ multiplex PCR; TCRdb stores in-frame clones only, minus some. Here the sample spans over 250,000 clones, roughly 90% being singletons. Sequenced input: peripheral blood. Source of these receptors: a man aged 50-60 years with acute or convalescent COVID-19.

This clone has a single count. The CDR3 region has the DNA TGTGCCAGCAGCTTTCCCGGGGGAGAGACCCAGTACTTC. Translating gives CASSFPGGETQYF. The chain has TRBV5-5 and TRBJ2-5; D may be TRBD2 (6 bases). The CDR3 covers 13 residues. Germline V gene data show CDR1 as SGHKS and CDR2 as YYEKEE (reference sequence). Trimming pared 2 bases from V and 4 bases from J, leaving 9 bases between.

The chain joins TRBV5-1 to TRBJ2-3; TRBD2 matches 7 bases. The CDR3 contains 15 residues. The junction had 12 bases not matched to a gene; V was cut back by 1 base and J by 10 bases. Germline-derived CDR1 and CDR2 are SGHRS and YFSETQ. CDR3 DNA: TGCGCCAGCAGCTTGAGGGGAGGGGTAGAGTACCCGCAGTATTTT. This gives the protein CASSLRGGVEYPQYF.

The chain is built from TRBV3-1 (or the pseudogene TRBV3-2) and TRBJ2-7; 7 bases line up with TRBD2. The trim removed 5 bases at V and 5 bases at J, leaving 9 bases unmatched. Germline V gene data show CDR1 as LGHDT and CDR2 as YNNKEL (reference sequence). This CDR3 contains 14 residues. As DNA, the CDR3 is TGTGCCAGCAGCGTCAAGGGAGGGATCAACGAGCAGTACTTC. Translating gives CASSVKGGINEQYF.

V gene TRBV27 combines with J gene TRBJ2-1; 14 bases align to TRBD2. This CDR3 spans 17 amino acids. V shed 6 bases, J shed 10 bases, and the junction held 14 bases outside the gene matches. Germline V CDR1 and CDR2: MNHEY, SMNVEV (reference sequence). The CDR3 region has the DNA TGTGCCAGCAGATCCCCCGATGGACTAGCGGGGGGTAGGGAGCAGTTCTTC. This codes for CASRSPDGLAGGREQFF.

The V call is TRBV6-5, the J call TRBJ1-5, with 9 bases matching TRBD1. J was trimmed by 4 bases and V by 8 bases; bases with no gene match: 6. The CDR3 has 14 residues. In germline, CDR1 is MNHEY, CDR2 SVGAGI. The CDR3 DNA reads TGTGCCAGCGGGGGACAGGGAATTAATCAGCCCCAGCATTTT. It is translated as CASGGQGINQPQHF.

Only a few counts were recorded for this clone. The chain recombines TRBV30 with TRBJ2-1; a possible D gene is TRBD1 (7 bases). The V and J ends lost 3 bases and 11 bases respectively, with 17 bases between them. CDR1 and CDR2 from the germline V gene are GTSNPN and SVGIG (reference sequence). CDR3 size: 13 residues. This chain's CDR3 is CAWSAAGGTQQFF. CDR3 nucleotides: TGTGCCTGGAGCGCGGCAGGGGGGACCCAGCAGTTCTTC. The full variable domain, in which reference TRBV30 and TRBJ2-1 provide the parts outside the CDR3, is SQTIHQWPATLVQPVGSPLSLECTVEGTSNPNLYWYRQAAGRGLQLLFYSVGIGQISSEVPQNLSASRPQDRQFILSSKKLLLSDSGFYLCAWSAAGGTQQFFGPGTRLTVL.

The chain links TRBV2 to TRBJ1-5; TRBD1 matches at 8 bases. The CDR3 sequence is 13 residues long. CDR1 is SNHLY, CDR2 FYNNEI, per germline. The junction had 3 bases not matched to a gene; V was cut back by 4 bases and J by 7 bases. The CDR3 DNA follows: TGTGCCAGCAGTGCTGACAGGGGACAGCCCCAGCATTTT. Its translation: CASSADRGQPQHF. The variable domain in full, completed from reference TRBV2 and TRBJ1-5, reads EPEVTQTPSHQVTQMGQEVILRCVPISNHLYFYWYRQILGQKVEFLVSFYNNEISEKSEIFDDQFSVERPDGSNFTLKIRSTKLEDSAMYFCASSADRGQPQHFGDGTRLSIL.

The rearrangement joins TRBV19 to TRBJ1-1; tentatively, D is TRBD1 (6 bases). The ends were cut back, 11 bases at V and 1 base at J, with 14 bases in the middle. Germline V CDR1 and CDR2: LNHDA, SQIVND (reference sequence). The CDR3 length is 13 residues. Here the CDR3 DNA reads TGTGCCGGGAGGGAACAGGGGAACACTGAAGCTTTCTTT. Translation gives CAGREQGNTEAFF.

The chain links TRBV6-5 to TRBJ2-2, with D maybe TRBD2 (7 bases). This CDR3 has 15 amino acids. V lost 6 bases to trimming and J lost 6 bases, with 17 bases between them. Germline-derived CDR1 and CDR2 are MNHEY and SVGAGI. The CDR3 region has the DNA TGTGCCAGCAGCCAATCGGGGGGCAGGCCCGGGGAGCTGTTTTTT. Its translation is CASSQSGGRPGELFF.

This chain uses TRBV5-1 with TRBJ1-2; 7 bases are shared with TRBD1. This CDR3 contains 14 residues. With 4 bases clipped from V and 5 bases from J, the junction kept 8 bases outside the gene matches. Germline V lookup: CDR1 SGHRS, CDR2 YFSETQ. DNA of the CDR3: TGCGCCAGCAGCGAACCGGGACAGCTATATGGCTACACCTTC. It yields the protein CASSEPGQLYGYTF.

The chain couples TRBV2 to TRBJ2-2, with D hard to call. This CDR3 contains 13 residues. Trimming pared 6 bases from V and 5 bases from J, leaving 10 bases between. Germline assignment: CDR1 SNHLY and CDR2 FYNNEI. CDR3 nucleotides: TGTGCCAGCAGGGGCACAATTACCGGGGAGCTGTTTTTT. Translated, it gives CASRGTITGELFF.

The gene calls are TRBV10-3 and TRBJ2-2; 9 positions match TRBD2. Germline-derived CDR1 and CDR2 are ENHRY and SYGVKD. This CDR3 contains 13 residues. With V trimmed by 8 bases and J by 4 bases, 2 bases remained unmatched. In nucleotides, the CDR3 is TGTGCCATCGGGCGGGAGGGCACCGGGGAGCTGTTTTTT. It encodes CAIGREGTGELFF.

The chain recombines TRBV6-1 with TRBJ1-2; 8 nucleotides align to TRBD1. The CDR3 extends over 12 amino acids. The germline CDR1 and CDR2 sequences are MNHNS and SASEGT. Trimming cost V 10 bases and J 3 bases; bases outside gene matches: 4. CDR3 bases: TGTGCCACCCTACAGGGGGACTATGGCTACACCTTC. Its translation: CATLQGDYGYTF.

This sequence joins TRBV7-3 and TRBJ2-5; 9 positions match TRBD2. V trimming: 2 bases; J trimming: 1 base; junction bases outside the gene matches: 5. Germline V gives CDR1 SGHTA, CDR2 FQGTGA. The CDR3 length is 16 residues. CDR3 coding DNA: TGTGCCAGCAGCTTAGCTAGCGGGACCTCCCAAGAGACCCAGTACTTC. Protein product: CASSLASGTSQETQYF.

The CDR3, as DNA: TGTGCCAGCTCACCATCCGGAGGGACTACTGGTGGCTACACCTTC. Amino acids: CASSPSGGTTGGYTF. This chain connects TRBV18 to TRBJ1-2; tentative D call: TRBD1 (5 bases). The CDR3 consists of 15 residues. V gave up 2 bases and J gave up 7 bases, with 17 bases separating them. The germline CDR1 and CDR2 sequences are KGHSH and LQKENI.

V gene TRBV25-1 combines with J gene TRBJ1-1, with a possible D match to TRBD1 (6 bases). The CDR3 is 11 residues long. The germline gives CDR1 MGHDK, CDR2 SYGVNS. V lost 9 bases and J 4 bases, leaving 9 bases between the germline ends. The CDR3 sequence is CASTGITEAFF. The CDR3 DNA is TGTGCCAGTACAGGGATCACTGAAGCTTTCTTT.

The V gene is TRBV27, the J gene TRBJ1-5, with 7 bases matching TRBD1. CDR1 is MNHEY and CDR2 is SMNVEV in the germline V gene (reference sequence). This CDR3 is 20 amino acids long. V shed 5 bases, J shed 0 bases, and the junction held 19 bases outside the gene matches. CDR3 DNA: TGTGCCAGCAGTGCGCCGACAGGGAGCCCCGCCGGCTATAGCAATCAGCCCCAGCATTTT. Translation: CASSAPTGSPAGYSNQPQHF.

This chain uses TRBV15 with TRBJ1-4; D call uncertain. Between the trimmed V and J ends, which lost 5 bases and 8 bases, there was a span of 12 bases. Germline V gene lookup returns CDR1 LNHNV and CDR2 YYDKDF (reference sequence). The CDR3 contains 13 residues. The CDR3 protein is CATSLRVGEKLFF. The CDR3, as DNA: TGTGCCACCAGCCTCCGGGTCGGGGAAAAACTGTTTTTT.

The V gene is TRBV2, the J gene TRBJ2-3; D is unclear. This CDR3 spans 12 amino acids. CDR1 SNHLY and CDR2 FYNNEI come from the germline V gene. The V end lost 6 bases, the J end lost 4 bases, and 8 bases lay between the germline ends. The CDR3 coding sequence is TGTGCCAGCAGGGCAGAGGCAGATACGCAGTATTTT. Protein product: CASRAEADTQYF.

The CDR3 region is CASSAPRGSGANVLTF. The CDR3 bases are TGTGCCAGCAGCGCACCTAGAGGATCTGGGGCCAACGTCCTGACTTTC. V and J are TRBV9 and TRBJ2-6; D is unclear. V was clipped by 3 bases and J by 1 base, with 11 bases between them. From germline, CDR1 is SGDLS and CDR2 YYNGEE. There are 16 residues in the CDR3.

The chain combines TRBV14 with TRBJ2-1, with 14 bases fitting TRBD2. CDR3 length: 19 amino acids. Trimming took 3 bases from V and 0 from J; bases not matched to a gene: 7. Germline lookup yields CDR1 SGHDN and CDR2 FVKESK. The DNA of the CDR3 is TGTGCCAGCAGCCATAGGACTAGCGGGGGGTTCTTCTCCTACAATGAGCAGTTCTTC. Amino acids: CASSHRTSGGFFSYNEQFF. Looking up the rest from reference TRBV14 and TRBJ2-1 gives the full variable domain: EAGVTQFPSHSVIEKGQTVTLRCDPISGHDNLYWYRRVMGKEIKFLLHFVKESKQDESGMPNNRFLAERTGGTYSTLKVQPAELEDSGVYFCASSHRTSGGFFSYNEQFFGPGTRLTVL.

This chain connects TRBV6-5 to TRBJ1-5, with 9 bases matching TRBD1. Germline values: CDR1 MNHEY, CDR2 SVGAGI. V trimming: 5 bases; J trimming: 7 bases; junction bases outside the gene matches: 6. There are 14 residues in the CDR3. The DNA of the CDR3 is TGTGCCAGCAGTCTCGACAGGGGGAACCAGCCCCAGCATTTT. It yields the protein CASSLDRGNQPQHF.

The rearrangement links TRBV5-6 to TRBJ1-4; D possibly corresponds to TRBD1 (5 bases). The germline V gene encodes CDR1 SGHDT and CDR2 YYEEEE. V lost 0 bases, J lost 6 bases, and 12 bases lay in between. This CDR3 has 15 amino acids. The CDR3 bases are TGTGCCAGCAGCTTGGTCGGAGGGGTAGATGAAAAACTGTTTTTT. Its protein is CASSLVGGVDEKLFF.

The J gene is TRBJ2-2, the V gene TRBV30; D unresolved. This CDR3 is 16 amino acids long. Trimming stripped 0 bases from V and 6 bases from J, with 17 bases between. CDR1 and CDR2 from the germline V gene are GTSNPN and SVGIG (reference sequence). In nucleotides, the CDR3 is TGTGCCTGGAGTGTAGGCCGAGCGTCGAGTGCCGGGGAGCTGTTTTTT. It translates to CAWSVGRASSAGELFF. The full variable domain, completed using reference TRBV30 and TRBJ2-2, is SQTIHQWPATLVQPVGSPLSLECTVEGTSNPNLYWYRQAAGRGLQLLFYSVGIGQISSEVPQNLSASRPQDRQFILSSKKLLLSDSGFYLCAWSVGRASSAGELFFGEGSRLTVL.

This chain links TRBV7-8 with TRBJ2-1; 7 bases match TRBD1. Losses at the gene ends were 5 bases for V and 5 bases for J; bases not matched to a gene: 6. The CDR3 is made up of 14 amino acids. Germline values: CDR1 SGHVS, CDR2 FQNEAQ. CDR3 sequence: CASSQGEFHNEQFF. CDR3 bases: TGTGCCAGCAGCCAGGGGGAATTTCACAATGAGCAGTTCTTC. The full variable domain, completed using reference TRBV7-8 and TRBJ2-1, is GAGVSQSPRYKVAKRGQDVALRCDPISGHVSLFWYQQALGQGPEFLTYFQNEAQLDKSGLPSDRFFAERPEGSVSTLKIQRTQQEDSAVYLCASSQGEFHNEQFFGPGTRLTVL.